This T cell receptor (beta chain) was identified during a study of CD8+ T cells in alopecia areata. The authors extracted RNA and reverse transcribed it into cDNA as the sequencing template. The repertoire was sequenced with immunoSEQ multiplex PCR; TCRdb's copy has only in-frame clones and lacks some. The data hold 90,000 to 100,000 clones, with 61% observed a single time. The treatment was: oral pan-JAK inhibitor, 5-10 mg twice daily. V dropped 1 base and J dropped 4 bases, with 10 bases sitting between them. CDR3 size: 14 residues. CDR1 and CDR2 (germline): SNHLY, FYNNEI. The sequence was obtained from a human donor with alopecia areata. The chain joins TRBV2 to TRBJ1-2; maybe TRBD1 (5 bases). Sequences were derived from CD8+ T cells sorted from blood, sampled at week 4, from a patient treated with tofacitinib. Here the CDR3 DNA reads TGTGCCAGCAGTGAAGTGGGGGTGAGCTATGGCTACACCTTC. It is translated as CASSEVGVSYGYTF.